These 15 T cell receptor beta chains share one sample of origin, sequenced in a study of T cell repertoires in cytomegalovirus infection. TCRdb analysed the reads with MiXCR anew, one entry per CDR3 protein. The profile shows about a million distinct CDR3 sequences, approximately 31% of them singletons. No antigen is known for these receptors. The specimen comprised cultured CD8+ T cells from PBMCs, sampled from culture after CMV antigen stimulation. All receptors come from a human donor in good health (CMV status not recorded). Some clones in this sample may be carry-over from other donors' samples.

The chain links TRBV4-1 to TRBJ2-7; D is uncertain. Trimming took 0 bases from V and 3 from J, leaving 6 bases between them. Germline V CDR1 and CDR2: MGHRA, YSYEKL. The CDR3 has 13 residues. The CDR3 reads CASSQERGYEQYV. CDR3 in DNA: TGCGCCAGCAGCCAAGAGCGCGGCTACGAGCAGTACGTC.

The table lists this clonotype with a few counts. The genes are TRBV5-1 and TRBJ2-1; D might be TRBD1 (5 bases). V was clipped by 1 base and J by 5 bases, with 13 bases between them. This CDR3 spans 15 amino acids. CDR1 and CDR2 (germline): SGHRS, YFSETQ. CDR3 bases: TGCGCCAGCAGCTTGCGCGCGTTAGGGGACAATGAGCAGTTCTTC. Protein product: CASSLRALGDNEQFF.

This chain's CDR3 is CATSDSQGGVELFF. In DNA form, the CDR3 reads TGTGCCACCAGTGATTCCCAGGGGGGAGTGGAGCTGTTTTTT. The J gene is TRBJ2-2, the V gene TRBV24-1, with a tentative D call TRBD1 (7 bases). The CDR3 runs 14 residues. The germline V gene has CDR1 KGHDR and CDR2 SFDVKD. V lost 2 bases and J 10 bases, leaving 13 bases between the germline ends.

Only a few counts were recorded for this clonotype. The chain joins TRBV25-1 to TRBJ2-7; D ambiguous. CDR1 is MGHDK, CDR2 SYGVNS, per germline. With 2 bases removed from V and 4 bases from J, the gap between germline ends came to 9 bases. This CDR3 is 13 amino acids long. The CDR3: CASSEANLYEQYF. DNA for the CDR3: TGTGCCAGCAGTGAAGCAAACCTGTACGAGCAGTACTTC.

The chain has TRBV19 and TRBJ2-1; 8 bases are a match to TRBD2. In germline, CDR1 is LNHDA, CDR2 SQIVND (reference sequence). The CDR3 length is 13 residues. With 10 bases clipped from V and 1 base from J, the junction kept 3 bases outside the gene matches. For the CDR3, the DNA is TGTGCCACTGTAGCGGGATCCTACAATGAGCAGTTCTTC. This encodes CATVAGSYNEQFF. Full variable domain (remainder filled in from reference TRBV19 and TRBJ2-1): DGGITQSPKYLFRKEGQNVTLSCEQNLNHDAMYWYRQDPGQGLRLIYYSQIVNDFQKGDIAEGYSVSREKKESFPLTVTSAQKNPTAFYLCATVAGSYNEQFFGPGTRLTVL.

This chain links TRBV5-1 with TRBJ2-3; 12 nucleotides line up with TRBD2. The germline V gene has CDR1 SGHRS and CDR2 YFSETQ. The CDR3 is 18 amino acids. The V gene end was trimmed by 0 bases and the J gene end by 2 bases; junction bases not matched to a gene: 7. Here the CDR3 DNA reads TGCGCCAGCAGCTTGGACCTTACTAGCGGGGGGACCACAGATACGCAGTATTTT. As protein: CASSLDLTSGGTTDTQYF.

The CDR3 DNA is TGCGCCAGCGGAAGAAGGACAGGGGAGGGTGAAGCTTTCTTT. It yields the protein CASGRRTGEGEAFF. The chain recombines TRBV4-1 with TRBJ1-1; 9 bases fit TRBD1. The CDR3 is 14 amino acids. With 8 bases clipped from V and 7 bases from J, the junction kept 11 bases outside the gene matches. CDR1 is MGHRA and CDR2 is YSYEKL in the germline V gene.

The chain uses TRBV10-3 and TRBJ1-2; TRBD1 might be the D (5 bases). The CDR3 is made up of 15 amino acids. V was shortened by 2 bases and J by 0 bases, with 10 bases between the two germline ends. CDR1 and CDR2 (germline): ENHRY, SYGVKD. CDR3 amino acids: CAISEGHLANYGYTF. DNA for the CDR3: TGTGCCATCAGTGAGGGACACCTAGCTAACTATGGCTACACCTTC.

The CDR3 spells CASSLGRGQGPRNEQFF. The CDR3, as DNA: TGTGCCAGCAGCTTAGGTAGGGGACAGGGCCCTCGGAATGAGCAGTTCTTC. The J gene is TRBJ2-1, the V gene TRBV11-3; 9 bases match TRBD1. Germline V gives CDR1 SGHNT, CDR2 YENEEA. CDR3 length: 17 residues. J gave up 7 bases and V 1 base, and 11 bases lay outside the gene matches. The variable domain in full, with the rest retrieved from reference TRBV11-3 and TRBJ2-1, is EAGVVQSPRYKIIEKKQPVAFWCNPISGHNTLYWYLQNLGQGPELLIRYENEEAVDDSQLPKDRFSAERLKGVDSTLKIQPAELGDSAVYLCASSLGRGQGPRNEQFFGPGTRLTVL.

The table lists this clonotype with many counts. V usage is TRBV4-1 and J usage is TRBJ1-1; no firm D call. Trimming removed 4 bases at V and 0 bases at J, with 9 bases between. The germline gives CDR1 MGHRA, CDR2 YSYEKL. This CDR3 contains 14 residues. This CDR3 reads CASSRMAVNTEAFF. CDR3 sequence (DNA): TGCGCCAGCAGCCGGATGGCGGTGAACACTGAAGCTTTCTTT.

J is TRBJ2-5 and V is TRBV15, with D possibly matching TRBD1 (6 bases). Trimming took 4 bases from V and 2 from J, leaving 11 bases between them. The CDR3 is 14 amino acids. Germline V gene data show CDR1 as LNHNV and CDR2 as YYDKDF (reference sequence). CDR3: CATSIQGLQETQYF. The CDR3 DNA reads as TGTGCCACCAGCATACAGGGCCTACAAGAGACCCAGTACTTC.

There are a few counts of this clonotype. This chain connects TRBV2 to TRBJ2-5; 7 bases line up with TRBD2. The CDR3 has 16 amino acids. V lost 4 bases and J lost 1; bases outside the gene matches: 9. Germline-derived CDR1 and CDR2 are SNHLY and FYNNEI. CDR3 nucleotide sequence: TGTGCCAGCAGTGGGGGACTACATGTATTCCAAGAGACCCAGTACTTC. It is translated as CASSGGLHVFQETQYF.

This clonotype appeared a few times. CDR3 amino acids: CASSPSTSGGRKAYEQYF. The CDR3 DNA reads TGTGCCAGCAGCCCGTCGACTAGCGGGGGGCGGAAAGCCTACGAGCAGTACTTC. The genes are TRBV7-9 and TRBJ2-7; TRBD2 aligns across 13 bases. CDR1 SEHNR and CDR2 FQNEAQ come from the germline V gene (reference sequence). With V trimmed by 5 bases and J by 2 bases, 12 bases remained unmatched. This CDR3 contains 18 residues.

CDR3: CASSDGTSYTDTQYF. The CDR3 bases are TGTGCCAGCAGTGACGGGACTTCATACACAGATACGCAGTATTTT. This chain connects TRBV6-1 to TRBJ2-3; D perhaps matches TRBD2 (6 bases). The V gene's germline CDR1 is MNHNS and CDR2 SASEGT. This CDR3 has 15 amino acids. V gave up 3 bases and J gave up 2 bases, with 12 bases separating them.

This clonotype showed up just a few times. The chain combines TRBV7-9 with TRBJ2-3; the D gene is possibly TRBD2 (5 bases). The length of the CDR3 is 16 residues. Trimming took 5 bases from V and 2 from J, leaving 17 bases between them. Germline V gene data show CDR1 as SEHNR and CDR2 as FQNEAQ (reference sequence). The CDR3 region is CASSRKSAGLTDTQYF. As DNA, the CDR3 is TGTGCCAGCAGCCGAAAGTCGGCGGGTCTCACAGATACGCAGTATTTT.